A selection of T cell receptor beta chains follows, all from one sample in a study of blood T cells in healthy people across ages. TCRdb analysed the 5' RACE reads with MiXCR anew, one entry per CDR3 protein. Among hundreds of thousands of distinct CDR3 sequences, 40% to 55% were seen once, and the ten largest hold approximately 23%. Sample: blood. The origin of the receptors is a man aged 80 or over in good health. Each CDR3 is given with its conserved first and last residue. D genes are given only for firm matches. Rows give clone size only sometimes, using once, few, many, or a class for an expanded clone.

J gene	V gene	D gene	clone size	CDR3 DNA	CDR3 protein
TRBJ2-7	TRBV12-3/TRBV12-4	.	.	TGTGCCAGCAGTTCTGGGGGGGCTATGGAGGGCGAGCAGTACTTC	CASSSGGAMEGEQYF
TRBJ1-5	TRBV20-1	TRBD1	.	TGCAGTGCTAACCTAGCCGGGACAGGCAATCAGCCCCAGCATTTT	CSANLAGTGNQPQHF
TRBJ2-3	TRBV20-1	TRBD2	few	TGCAGTGCCAACGAAAGCGGGAGGCACACAGATACGCAGTATTTT	CSANESGRHTDTQYF
TRBJ2-5	TRBV2	TRBD2	.	TGTGCCAGCAGTGAAGCCCCTAGCGGGGGGGGAGAGACCCAGTACTTC	CASSEAPSGGGETQYF
TRBJ2-1	TRBV10-3	TRBD1	.	TGTGCCATCAGACCGGGACAGGGAAGAGATGAGCAGTTCTTC	CAIRPGQGRDEQFF
TRBJ2-2	TRBV6-4	TRBD2	once	TGTGCCAGCAGTGCAGGAGCGGGGGGGAACACCGGGGAGCTGTTTTTT	CASSAGAGGNTGELFF
TRBJ2-5	TRBV5-4	.	.	TGTGCCAGCAGCTTGGTGTCTCGAGCGTCTCAAGAGACCCAGTACTTC	CASSLVSRASQETQYF
TRBJ2-1	TRBV19	.	few	TGTGCCAGTACGGACCAGGGGACCTACAATGAGCAGTTCTTC	CASTDQGTYNEQFF
TRBJ1-4	TRBV3-1	.	.	TGTGCCAGCAGCCAAGATGTTGGAGAGAATGAAAAACTGTTTTTT	CASSQDVGENEKLFF
TRBJ2-7	TRBV7-2	.	.	TGTGCCAGCAGCTCAACTCTCAGCTCCTACGAGCAGTACTTC	CASSSTLSSYEQYF
TRBJ1-2	TRBV3-1	.	.	TGTGCCAGCAGCCAAGAACCCGGCTATGGCTACACCTTC	CASSQEPGYGYTF
TRBJ2-6	TRBV29-1	.	.	TGCAGCGTTGAAGATCCCTCCCGCTTTGTAGCAGGGGCCAACGTCCTGACTTTC	CSVEDPSRFVAGANVLTF
TRBJ1-4	TRBV5-5	.	.	TGTGCCAGCAGCGGTACACTCACTGAAAAACTGTTTTTT	CASSGTLTEKLFF
TRBJ2-3	TRBV6-5	.	many	TGTGCCAGCAGTTGGTTCGAGCAGTATTTT	CASSWFEQYF